The source of this T cell receptor beta chain is a study of CD8+CD57+ T cells in acquired aplastic anemia. The wider study: Sorted CD4+ and CD8+ cells yielded about 3 ug of DNA on average. Study outcomes and limitations: Common to patients and controls were about 31 CD8+ CDR3 sequences.

In regard to this clonotype: Its antigen is not known.

The CDR3 is 14 amino acids. The germline V gene encodes CDR1 DFQATT and CDR2 SNEGSKA (reference sequence). Trimming took 2 bases from V and 3 from J, leaving 14 bases between them. Genomic DNA constituted the template upon which TCR beta VDJ and CDR3 profiling was performed. Each CDR3 protein is one row after TCRdb ran MiXCR on the reads. The sample consists of roughly 220,000 distinct CDR3 sequences, 60% to 80% of them appearing once. Whoever was chosen for sequencing had shown CD8+CD57+ cell expansion by flow cytometry. None of the patients had been given any therapy when their blood was sampled. This TCR was sampled from a human donor with aplastic anemia. Sample: sorted CD4+, CD8+, or CD8+CD57+ T cells (not recorded which) from PBMCs. The chain links TRBV20-1 to TRBJ2-7, with a possible D match to TRBD1 (5 bases). The CDR3 protein is CSARRSRESYEQYF. In DNA form, the CDR3 reads TGCAGTGCTAGACGGTCCAGGGAAAGCTACGAGCAGTACTTC.